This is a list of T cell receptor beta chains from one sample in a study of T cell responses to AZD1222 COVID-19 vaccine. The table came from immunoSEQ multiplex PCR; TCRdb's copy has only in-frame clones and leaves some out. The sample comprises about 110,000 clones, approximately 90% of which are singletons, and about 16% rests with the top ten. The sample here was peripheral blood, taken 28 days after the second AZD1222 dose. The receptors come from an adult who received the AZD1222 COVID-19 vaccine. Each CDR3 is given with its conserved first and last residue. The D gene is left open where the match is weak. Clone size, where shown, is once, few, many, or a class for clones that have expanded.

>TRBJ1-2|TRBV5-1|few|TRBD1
TGCGCCAGCAGCGCCGGACAGGGTACCGATGGCTACACCTTC
CASSAGQGTDGYTF
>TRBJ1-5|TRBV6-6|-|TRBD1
TGTGCCAGCAGTTACCGACAGGGGGCAAACAATCAGCCCCAGCATTTT
CASSYRQGANNQPQHF
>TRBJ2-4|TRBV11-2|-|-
TGTGCCAGCAGCTCAAGAGGCCAGGGCCTCGTCCGGAACATTCAGTACTTC
CASSSRGQGLVRNIQYF
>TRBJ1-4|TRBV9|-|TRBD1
TGTGCCAGCAGCCTCTCGGGACAGGGTGAAAAACTGTTTTTT
CASSLSGQGEKLFF
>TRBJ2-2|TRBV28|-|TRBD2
TGTGCCAGCAGACTACTGATTAGCGGGGGAACCGGGGAGCTGTTTTTT
CASRLLISGGTGELFF
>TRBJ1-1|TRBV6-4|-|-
TGTGCCAGCAGTCCTCACGCGGGGGTTGACACTGAAGCTTTCTTT
CASSPHAGVDTEAFF
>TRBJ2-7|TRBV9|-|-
TGTGCCAGCAGCGAGACCCCCACCTACGAGCAGTACTTC
CASSETPTYEQYF
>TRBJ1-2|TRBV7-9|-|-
TGTGCCAGCAGCTTTACAGCGACGCTCTATGGCTACACCTTC
CASSFTATLYGYTF
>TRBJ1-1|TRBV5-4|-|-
TGTGCCAGCAGCTTAACGGCGAACACTGAAGCTTTCTTT
CASSLTANTEAFF
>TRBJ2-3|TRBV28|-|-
TGTGCCAGCAGTTTAACGCCGGGACGAGCCACAGATACGCAGTATTTT
CASSLTPGRATDTQYF
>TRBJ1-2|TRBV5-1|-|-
TGCGCCAGCAGTGTGGATGTAGACTATGGCTACACCTTC
CASSVDVDYGYTF
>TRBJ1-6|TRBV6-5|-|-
TGTGCCAGCAGTTATTTTACAGGGAGTGATTCACCCCTCCACTTT
CASSYFTGSDSPLHF
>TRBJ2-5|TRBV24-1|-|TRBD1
TGTGCCACCAGTGATTTACACAGGGGCGAGACCCAGTACTTC
CATSDLHRGETQYF
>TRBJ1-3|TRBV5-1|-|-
TGCGCCAGCAGCTTGGGGATTGCTGGAAACACCATATATTTT
CASSLGIAGNTIYF
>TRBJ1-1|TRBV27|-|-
TGTGCCAGCAGTTTAAACTGGGTCACTGAAGCTTTCTTT
CASSLNWVTEAFF
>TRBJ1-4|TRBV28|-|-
TGTGCCAGCAGTTTATACAGGAAAACTAATGAAAAACTGTTTTTT
CASSLYRKTNEKLFF
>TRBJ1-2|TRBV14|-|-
TGTGCCAGCAGCCAGGGACTGAACTATGGCTACACCTTC
CASSQGLNYGYTF
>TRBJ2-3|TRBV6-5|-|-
TGTGCCAGCAGTTACTCAATAAAGCGGCCCACAGATACGCAGTATTTT
CASSYSIKRPTDTQYF
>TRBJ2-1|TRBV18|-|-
TGTGCCAGCTCACCCGGACTAATTGGCGACAATGAGCAGTTCTTC
CASSPGLIGDNEQFF
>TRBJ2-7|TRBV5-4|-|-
TGTGCCAGCAGCTTGGGGAGGGGCAGCTCCTACGAGCAGTACTTC
CASSLGRGSSYEQYF
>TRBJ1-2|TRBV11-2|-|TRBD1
TGTGCCAGCCTCCTTACAGGGGGAGGTGGCTACACCTTC
CASLLTGGGGYTF
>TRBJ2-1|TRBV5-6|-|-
TGTGCCAGCAGCCAGTACAATGAGCAGTTCTTC
CASSQYNEQFF
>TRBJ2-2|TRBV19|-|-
TGTGCCAGTAGTATAGGGACAGTCGGGGAGCTGTTTTTT
CASSIGTVGELFF
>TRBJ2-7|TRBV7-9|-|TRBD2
TGTGCCAGCAGCCCCCCGGGGGGACCTTCCTACGAGCAGTACTTC
CASSPPGGPSYEQYF
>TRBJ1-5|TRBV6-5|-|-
TGTGCCAGCAGTTCAGACAGGAATCAGCCCCAGCATTTT
CASSSDRNQPQHF
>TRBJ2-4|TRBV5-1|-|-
TGCGCCAGCAGCTTGGATGTAACAGCCCCATATGGCATTCAGTACTTC
CASSLDVTAPYGIQYF
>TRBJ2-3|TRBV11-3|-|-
TGTGCCAGCAGCTCTGGACTGCTCGGAGATACGCAGTATTTT
CASSSGLLGDTQYF
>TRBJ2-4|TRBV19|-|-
TGTGCCAGTAGTCTTCAGGGGAACATTCAGTACTTC
CASSLQGNIQYF